These 5 T cell receptor beta chains were sequenced from one sample in a study of T cell responses to AZD1222 COVID-19 vaccine. Profiled with immunoSEQ multiplex PCR; TCRdb holds only in-frame clones, not every one. The sample holds 100,000 or so clones, 85% to 90% seen once. The starting material was peripheral blood, obtained 28 days after the second AZD1222 dose. The receptors come from an adult who received the AZD1222 COVID-19 vaccine.

The J gene is TRBJ1-2, the V gene TRBV28; D is unclear. Looked up from germline, CDR1 is MDHEN and CDR2 is SYDVKM. The CDR3 is made up of 12 amino acids. Trimming pared 8 bases from V and 1 base from J, leaving 8 bases between. The CDR3 loop is CASLTLNYGYTF. The CDR3, as DNA: TGTGCCAGCCTAACCCTTAACTATGGCTACACCTTC.

The chain employs TRBV6-5 and TRBJ1-5; possible D gene TRBD1, 5 bases. The CDR3 loop spans 14 amino acids. V dropped 10 bases and J dropped 1 base, with 14 bases sitting between them. Germline values: CDR1 MNHEY, CDR2 SVGAGI. Here the CDR3 DNA reads TGTGCCACCACCAGGGACGGCAGCAATCAGCCCCAGCATTTT. The encoded protein is CATTRDGSNQPQHF.

The V call is TRBV3-1 (or the pseudogene TRBV3-2), the J call TRBJ2-7; no clear D gene. The CDR3 consists of 15 residues. Trimming left V 1 base short and J 0 bases short, with 10 bases between. The V gene's germline CDR1 is LGHDT and CDR2 YNNKEL (reference sequence). CDR3 DNA sequence: TGTGCCAGCAGCCAAGCAAGTAAGAGCTCCTACGAGCAGTACTTC. Translated: CASSQASKSSYEQYF.

The rearrangement links TRBV27 to TRBJ1-4, with 9 bases aligning to TRBD1. Germline V gene sequence: CDR1 MNHEY, CDR2 SMNVEV (reference sequence). V dropped 5 bases and J dropped 7; count of bases not matched to a gene: 8. The CDR3 sequence is 15 residues long. CDR3 in amino acids: CASSPIQGALEKLFF. CDR3 nucleotides: TGTGCCAGCAGTCCCATACAGGGGGCGCTTGAAAAACTGTTTTTT.

Only one count was recorded for this clone. The V call is TRBV6-2 or TRBV6-3, the J call TRBJ2-5; 9 positions match TRBD1. The CDR3 covers 14 residues. Germline CDR1 and CDR2: MNHEY and SVGEGT. With 2 bases clipped from V and 3 bases from J, the junction kept 1 base outside the gene matches. As DNA, the CDR3 is TGTGCCAGCAGTTACCGGACAGGGGAAGAGACCCAGTACTTC. Protein: CASSYRTGEETQYF.